Below are 24 T cell receptor beta chains sequenced from a single sample in a study of patients and donors after allogeneic stem cell transplantation. One entry per CDR3 protein, called by TCRdb with MiXCR from the RT-PCR reads. The sample has roughly 940,000 distinct CDR3 sequences; more than 15% are singletons. The sequencing input was blood, either unsorted or a sorted T cell fraction (not recorded which). These receptors were taken from a human donor who was either an allogeneic HSCT recipient or a stem cell or donor lymphocyte infusion donor (not recorded which). It is not recorded whose cells these are; they may come from a transplant donor.

As regards this clonotype: The conserved closing phenylalanine or tryptophan is absent in this CDR3, likely reflecting a read error. This chain links TRBV9 with TRBJ2-7; 10 bases match TRBD2. CDR1 and CDR2 from the germline V gene are SGDLS and YYNGEE. The CDR3 covers 15 residues. The J segment lost 1 base and the V segment lost 0 bases, leaving 1 base of the junction unmatched. In nucleotides, the CDR3 is TGTGCCAGCAGCGTAGGGACTAGCGGTTCCTACGAGCAGTACCTC. It is translated as CASSVGTSGSYEQYL.

The V and J genes are TRBV19 and TRBJ2-7; 9 positions agree with TRBD1. Germline assignment: CDR1 LNHDA and CDR2 SQIVND (reference sequence). Unmatched junction bases numbered 16, after V lost 4 bases and J lost 6 bases. The CDR3 is 17 amino acids. The CDR3 DNA follows: TGTGCCAGTAGTACCCAATCACAGGGGGCGCTTAGGAGCGAGCAGTACTTC. It codes for CASSTQSQGALRSEQYF.

This chain uses TRBV29-1 with TRBJ2-3; D remains ambiguous. Germline values: CDR1 SQVTM, CDR2 ANQGSEA. V was clipped by 1 base and J by 0 bases, with 11 bases between them. The CDR3 spans 15 residues. The CDR3 DNA reads as TGCAGCGTTGAAGTATCCCAGGCTAGCACAGATACGCAGTATTTT. It is translated as CSVEVSQASTDTQYF.

The chain employs TRBV25-1 and TRBJ2-5, with D possibly TRBD2 on 6 matching bases. Germline V gene data show CDR1 as MGHDK and CDR2 as SYGVNS. Trimming stripped 4 bases from V and 2 bases from J, with 14 bases between. CDR3 size: 15 residues. Here the CDR3 reads CASSAGGRTQETQYF. The CDR3 DNA sequence: TGTGCCAGCAGTGCCGGGGGACGGACACAAGAGACCCAGTACTTC.

The gene calls are TRBV20-1 and TRBJ2-3; D may be TRBD1 or TRBD2 (5 bases each). Germline V gene sequence: CDR1 DFQATT, CDR2 SNEGSKA (reference sequence). The CDR3 sequence is 15 residues long. V was shortened by 3 bases and J by 4 bases, with 17 bases between the two germline ends. CDR3 residues: CSASGTIGRADTQYF. DNA for the CDR3: TGCAGTGCTAGTGGGACGATCGGTCGGGCAGATACGCAGTATTTT.

This clonotype was found a few times. CDR3 protein: CASSLSGQGRTEAFF. DNA for the CDR3: TGTGCCAGCAGCTTATCGGGACAGGGACGCACTGAAGCTTTCTTT. The chain is built from TRBV7-9 and TRBJ1-1; 9 nucleotides line up with TRBD1. With V trimmed by 2 bases and J by 4 bases, 5 bases remained unmatched. The length of the CDR3 is 15 residues. CDR1 and CDR2 from the germline V gene are SEHNR and FQNEAQ (reference sequence).

The chain uses TRBV18 and TRBJ1-4; 9 nucleotides align to TRBD1. V was pared by 2 bases and J by 7 bases, with 5 bases of the junction left unmatched. This CDR3 contains 15 residues. Germline CDR1 is KGHSH and CDR2 is LQKENI. The CDR3 sequence is CASSPTGGRGEKLFF. For the CDR3, the DNA is TGTGCCAGCTCACCAACAGGGGGCCGTGGTGAAAAACTGTTTTTT.

This clonotype has at least ten counts. V gene TRBV5-1 combines with J gene TRBJ1-1; D is unresolved. This CDR3 spans 12 amino acids. V was cut by 1 base and J by 4 bases, with 5 bases left in between. The germline gives CDR1 SGHRS, CDR2 YFSETQ. The CDR3 spells CASSLKGTEAFF. The CDR3 bases are TGCGCCAGCAGCTTGAAGGGCACTGAAGCTTTCTTT.

In DNA, the CDR3 is TGTGCCAGCAGCCATCCGGGACTACACAATGAGCAGTTCTTC. Amino acid sequence: CASSHPGLHNEQFF. The chain couples TRBV3-1 to TRBJ2-1, with 7 bases fitting TRBD2. This CDR3 spans 14 amino acids. The V gene's germline CDR1 is LGHDT and CDR2 YNNKEL (reference sequence). The junction had 4 bases not matched to a gene; V was cut back by 3 bases and J by 5 bases.

This clonotype came up a few times. The rearrangement uses TRBV13 and TRBJ2-4; 12 nucleotides match TRBD2. Germline CDR1 and CDR2: PRHDT and FYEKMQ (reference sequence). Trimming cost V 5 bases and J 6 bases; bases outside gene matches: 8. The CDR3 sequence is 16 residues long. The DNA of the CDR3 is TGTGCCAGCAGCCTTAGACTAGCGGGAGACGGAAACATTCAGTACTTC. The encoded protein is CASSLRLAGDGNIQYF.

The genes are TRBV24-1 and TRBJ2-1, with 8 bases matching TRBD1. The junction had 9 bases not matched to a gene; V was cut back by 1 base and J by 8 bases. Germline loops: CDR1 KGHDR, CDR2 SFDVKD. CDR3 length: 16 amino acids. This CDR3 reads CATSDFSTTGADEQFF. The CDR3 DNA reads TGTGCCACCAGTGATTTTTCCACGACAGGGGCGGATGAGCAGTTCTTC.

This clonotype was recorded a few times. The gene calls are TRBV20-1 and TRBJ2-2; TRBD1 is a possible D gene (5 bases). Germline V CDR1 and CDR2: DFQATT, SNEGSKA (reference sequence). Trimming took off 6 bases at V and 4 bases at J, with 21 bases between the two ends. This CDR3 contains 16 residues. For the CDR3, the DNA is TGCAGTGCCCTGGGGATGGACACATTCCCCACCGGGGAGCTGTTTTTT. Protein sequence: CSALGMDTFPTGELFF.

CDR3 DNA: TGTGCCATCAGCAAACCGGGACAGGGAGAAAACACCATATATTTT. This gives the protein CAISKPGQGENTIYF. The V and J genes are TRBV10-3 and TRBJ1-3, with 9 bases identical to TRBD1. V was pared by 6 bases and J by 6 bases, with 9 bases of the junction left unmatched. CDR3 length: 15 residues. Germline values: CDR1 ENHRY, CDR2 SYGVKD.

CDR3 residues: CASSIFPNTEAFF. CDR3 nucleotides: TGTGCCAGTAGTATTTTTCCAAACACTGAAGCTTTCTTT. The chain couples TRBV19 to TRBJ1-1, with D unresolved. The CDR3 contains 13 residues. Deletions cut 3 bases from V and 2 bases from J, with 7 bases between. CDR1 and CDR2 (germline): LNHDA, SQIVND (reference sequence).

This clonotype turned up a few times. This chain uses TRBV18 with TRBJ2-4, with 9 bases that match TRBD1. Looked up from germline, CDR1 is KGHSH and CDR2 is LQKENI. The CDR3 is made up of 14 amino acids. The junction had 6 bases not matched to a gene; V was cut back by 6 bases and J by 6 bases. CDR3 residues: CASSSGTGRNIQYF. CDR3 DNA: TGTGCCAGCTCCTCCGGGACAGGGAGAAACATTCAGTACTTC.

The chain joins TRBV15 to TRBJ1-4; TRBD1 might be the D (6 bases). The germline V gene has CDR1 LNHNV and CDR2 YYDKDF (reference sequence). CDR3 length: 17 amino acids. V lost 5 bases, J lost 0 bases, and 16 bases lay in between. The CDR3 DNA sequence: TGTGCCACCAGCTACGGGACACCAGTTGCAACTAATGAAAAACTGTTTTTT. This sequence encodes CATSYGTPVATNEKLFF. Variable domain in full (rest from reference TRBV15 and TRBJ1-4): DAMVIQNPRYQVTQFGKPVTLSCSQTLNHNVMYWYQQKSSQAPKLLFHYYDKDFNNEADTPDNFQSRRPNTSFCFLDIRSPGLGDTAMYLCATSYGTPVATNEKLFFGSGTQLSVL.

The chain links TRBV20-1 to TRBJ2-6; 9 nucleotides align to TRBD1. CDR3 length: 19 residues. Trimming removed 1 base from V and 4 bases from J; junction bases left unmatched: 14. The germline V gene has CDR1 DFQATT and CDR2 SNEGSKA (reference sequence). The CDR3 coding sequence is TGCAGTGCTAGAGGCCCCGTAGGACAGGGGAGGCCCGGGGCCAACGTCCTGACTTTC. Translated, it gives CSARGPVGQGRPGANVLTF.

The chain joins TRBV6-4 to TRBJ2-3; TRBD1 matches at 9 bases. The CDR3 runs to 15 residues. V lost 6 bases to trimming and J lost 3 bases; unmatched junction nucleotides: 7. CDR1 is MRHNA, CDR2 SNTAGT, per germline. As DNA, the CDR3 is TGTGCCAGCAGCGAGGACAGGGGCTGGACAGATACGCAGTATTTT. It encodes CASSEDRGWTDTQYF.

J is TRBJ2-7 and V is TRBV7-9; D is uncertain. The V gene lost 5 bases and the J gene lost 5 bases, with 22 bases spanning the gap. CDR1 SEHNR and CDR2 FQNEAQ come from the germline V gene (reference sequence). This CDR3 is built from 16 residues. DNA of the CDR3: TGTGCCAGCAGCCCCTCGTCCGCGCCTCGTTTCCACGAGCAGTACTTC. Residues: CASSPSSAPRFHEQYF.

This clonotype showed up just a few times. The chain recombines TRBV9 with TRBJ2-1; TRBD2 matches at 10 bases. V lost 0 bases and J lost 7; bases outside the gene matches: 7. The CDR3 is made up of 16 amino acids. Germline CDR1 SGDLS, CDR2 YYNGEE. CDR3: CASSVVGSGGLNEQFF. CDR3 coding DNA: TGTGCCAGCAGCGTAGTCGGTAGCGGGGGGTTGAATGAGCAGTTCTTC.

This rearrangement joins TRBV12-3 or TRBV12-4 to TRBJ2-1, with D possibly matching TRBD2 (6 bases). Trimming cost V 6 bases and J 8 bases, with 14 bases left between them. The length of the CDR3 is 13 residues. CDR3 sequence (DNA): TGTGCCAGCAGGTGGGACTGGAAGGATGAGCAGTTCTTC. It translates to CASRWDWKDEQFF.

This clonotype occurred a few times. This rearrangement joins TRBV20-1 to TRBJ2-5; TRBD2 agrees at 9 bases. This CDR3 has 15 residues. Per the germline V gene, CDR1 is DFQATT and CDR2 is SNEGSKA (reference sequence). With V trimmed by 5 bases and J by 5 bases, 12 bases remained unmatched. DNA of the CDR3: TGCAGTGCTTCAGCGGGAGCGGGGGGCAGGGAGACCCAGTACTTC. This gives the protein CSASAGAGGRETQYF.

The chain uses TRBV5-4 and TRBJ1-6; tentatively, D is TRBD1 (6 bases). The CDR3 totals 14 residues. The germline CDR1 and CDR2 sequences are SGHNT and YYREEE (reference sequence). The V gene lost 4 bases and the J gene lost 7 bases, with 12 bases spanning the gap. The CDR3 region is CASSGRDTNSPLHF. The CDR3 DNA reads TGTGCCAGCAGCGGGCGGGACACCAATTCACCCCTCCACTTT.

The chain links TRBV5-1 to TRBJ1-1; D perhaps matches TRBD1 (6 bases). CDR1 SGHRS and CDR2 YFSETQ come from the germline V gene. Trimming took 0 bases from V and 2 from J, leaving 11 bases between them. CDR3 length: 15 amino acids. CDR3 residues: CASSLGGHPNTEAFF. The CDR3 DNA reads TGCGCCAGCAGCTTGGGGGGGCACCCTAACACTGAAGCTTTCTTT.